The 5 T cell receptor beta chains listed next were all sequenced from one sample in a study of PD-1 blockade in classical Hodgkin lymphoma. Every patient had relapsed following autologous stem cell transplantation, and cohorts differed in brentuximab vedotin exposure. The table came from immunoSEQ multiplex PCR; TCRdb's copy has only in-frame clones and leaves some out. Here the sample spans about 36,000 clones, 69% being singletons. Sequencing used peripheral blood mononuclear cells (PBMCs), obtained before the second cycle of nivolumab. All receptors come from a human donor with classical Hodgkin lymphoma.

This clone was picked up a small number of times. V is TRBV27 and J is TRBJ1-2; D is undetermined. Deletions cut 6 bases from V and 4 bases from J, with 6 bases between. This CDR3 is built from 11 residues. Germline V gives CDR1 MNHEY, CDR2 SMNVEV (reference sequence). CDR3 nucleotide sequence: TGTGCCAGCAGCCAAGGCTATGGCTACACCTTC. This translates into CASSQGYGYTF.

The V call is TRBV30, the J call TRBJ1-6, with TRBD1 identical over 9 bases. The CDR3 is 14 amino acids. Germline V gene sequence: CDR1 GTSNPN, CDR2 SVGIG (reference sequence). Unmatched junction bases numbered 8, after V lost 4 bases and J lost 10 bases. The CDR3 DNA is TGTGCCTGGATCCCGGGACAGGGTCGATCACCCCTCCACTTT. It encodes CAWIPGQGRSPLHF. Full variable domain (outside the CDR3, taken from reference TRBV30 and TRBJ1-6): SQTIHQWPATLVQPVGSPLSLECTVEGTSNPNLYWYRQAAGRGLQLLFYSVGIGQISSEVPQNLSASRPQDRQFILSSKKLLLSDSGFYLCAWIPGQGRSPLHFGNGTRLTVT.

The V call is TRBV4-3, the J call TRBJ2-7; weak D call: TRBD2 (6 bases). CDR3 length: 15 residues. Germline loops: CDR1 LGHNA, CDR2 YSLEER. Trimming stripped 0 bases from V and 0 bases from J, with 9 bases between. The CDR3 loop reads CASSQDVGSSYEQYF. The CDR3, as DNA: TGCGCCAGCAGCCAAGATGTCGGGAGCTCCTACGAGCAGTACTTC.

The chain carries TRBV5-1 and TRBJ2-1, with 8 nucleotides matching TRBD2. The CDR3 has 16 amino acids. Per germline, CDR1 SGHRS and CDR2 YFSETQ. V lost 0 bases, J lost 5 bases, and 7 bases stayed unmatched. CDR3 bases: TGCGCCAGCAGCTTGGGTTTCGGGGGGGCTAACAATGAGCAGTTCTTC. This gives the protein CASSLGFGGANNEQFF.

The chain joins TRBV18 to TRBJ2-7, with 8 bases lining up with TRBD1. CDR1 and CDR2 from the germline V gene are KGHSH and LQKENI. This CDR3 spans 16 amino acids. V gave up 4 bases and J gave up 0 bases; unmatched junction bases: 8. DNA of the CDR3: TGTGCCAGCTCACACTCTCCGGGACAGGCCTCCTACGAGCAGTACTTC. Protein product: CASSHSPGQASYEQYF.